A selection of T cell receptor beta chains follows, all from one sample in a study of human T cells and chemical hapten exposure. TCRdb re-analysed the RACE reads in MiXCR, keeping a single row per CDR3 protein. The sample includes tens of thousands of distinct CDR3 sequences, 8% to 11% seen only once; the top ten take about 2.4%. Here the sequenced sample was whole blood, taken in connection with sensitization to the hapten diphenylcyclopropenone (DPC). The receptor set was obtained from a man aged 35 to 55 with alopecia areata. Some clones in this sample may be carry-over from other donors' samples. CDR3s include the opening cysteine and the closing phenylalanine or tryptophan. Fields, in order: J gene, V gene, D gene, clone size, CDR3 DNA, CDR3 protein. D genes are given only for firm matches. Clone size is stated in some rows and not others, as once, few, many or a class when expanded.

J: TRBJ2-3
V: TRBV29-1
D: .
size: .
DNA: TGCAGCGTTGAACGCGGCAGGGGCACAGATACGCAGTATTTT
CDR3: CSVERGRGTDTQYF

J: TRBJ1-1
V: TRBV7-3
D: TRBD1
size: many
DNA: TGTGCCAGCAGCCCAGGGGGCCTGGCGGATAACACTGAAGCTTTCTTT
CDR3: CASSPGGLADNTEAFF

J: TRBJ2-3
V: TRBV5-1
D: TRBD2
size: many
DNA: TGCGCCAGCAGCTCCTCGACTAGCGGCGTCACAGATACGCAGTATTTT
CDR3: CASSSSTSGVTDTQYF

J: TRBJ2-1
V: TRBV6-5
D: .
size: many
DNA: TGTGCCAGCAGTTACGAGTCACTAGCAGCCTACAATGAGCAGTTCTTC
CDR3: CASSYESLAAYNEQFF

J: TRBJ2-5
V: TRBV6-2/TRBV6-3
D: .
size: .
DNA: TGTGCCAGCAGTTACGGGGATGAGACCCAGTACTTC
CDR3: CASSYGDETQYF

J: TRBJ2-3
V: TRBV4-1
D: .
size: .
DNA: TGCGCCAGCAGCCACCCCTCGAGGGACGTAGCTGGTACGCAGTATTTT
CDR3: CASSHPSRDVAGTQYF

J: TRBJ2-7
V: TRBV6-5
D: TRBD2
size: few
DNA: TGTGCCAGCAGTTACTATGTCCCCAGCGGGAGGATTTACGAGCAGTACTTC
CDR3: CASSYYVPSGRIYEQYF

J: TRBJ2-1
V: TRBV5-1
D: TRBD1
size: .
DNA: TGCGCCAGCAGCTTGGGGGCCGGGACAGCCTACAATGAGCAGTTCTTC
CDR3: CASSLGAGTAYNEQFF

J: TRBJ2-7
V: TRBV13
D: .
size: .
DNA: TGTGCCAGCAGCCCACGGGGAAACTACGAGCAGTACTTC
CDR3: CASSPRGNYEQYF

J: TRBJ2-1
V: TRBV2
D: .
size: few
DNA: TGTGCCAGCGGCTCGGGGACGGTAACCTACAATGAGCAGTTCTTC
CDR3: CASGSGTVTYNEQFF